Below are 25 T cell receptor beta chains sequenced from a single sample in a study of cytomegalovirus exposure and HLA in healthy donors. PCR employed 60 Vbeta and 13 Jbeta primers. Here immunoSEQ multiplex PCR was the method, and the copy in TCRdb shows in-frame clones only, minus some. Among around 95,000 clones listed, around 72% were seen once. The sample consisted of PBMCs. The receptors stem from a male donor in good health and CMV-seronegative.

The gene calls are TRBV7-3 and TRBJ1-2, with 12 bases that match TRBD1. V lost 4 bases and J lost 4; bases outside the gene matches: 13. This CDR3 spans 18 amino acids. The V gene's germline CDR1 is SGHTA and CDR2 FQGTGA. This CDR3 is CASSSTPGQGAGGYGYTF. CDR3 in DNA: TGTGCCAGCAGCTCAACCCCGGGACAGGGGGCCGGCGGCTATGGCTACACCTTC.

The chain uses TRBV6-1 and TRBJ1-2, with D maybe TRBD1 (5 bases). V lost 3 bases and J 8 bases, leaving 10 bases between the germline ends. There are 12 residues in the CDR3. In germline, CDR1 is MNHNS, CDR2 SASEGT. This CDR3 is CASSDRVGGYTF. Written as DNA, the CDR3 is TGTGCCAGCAGTGACAGGGTCGGAGGCTACACCTTC.

V gene TRBV9 combines with J gene TRBJ1-1; TRBD1 is a possible D gene (5 bases). V was shortened by 4 bases and J by 2 bases, with 15 bases between the two germline ends. Germline CDR1 is SGDLS and CDR2 is YYNGEE. The CDR3 covers 15 residues. The CDR3 DNA is TGTGCCAGCAGCTCCCATCTAGGGGTAAACACTGAAGCTTTCTTT. Amino acid sequence: CASSSHLGVNTEAFF.

This sequence joins TRBV28 and TRBJ2-2; perhaps TRBD1 as D (6 bases). Germline-derived CDR1 and CDR2 are MDHEN and SYDVKM. The CDR3 spans 13 residues. The germline V and J ends were trimmed by 5 bases and 4 bases, with 8 bases remaining between them. The CDR3 here is CASSPGVTGELFF. In DNA form, the CDR3 reads TGTGCCAGCAGTCCAGGGGTCACCGGGGAGCTGTTTTTT. Variable domain in full (rest from reference TRBV28 and TRBJ2-2): DVKVTQSSRYLVKRTGEKVFLECVQDMDHENMFWYRQDPGLGLRLIYFSYDVKMKEKGDIPEGYSVSREKKERFSLILESASTNQTSMYLCASSPGVTGELFFGEGSRLTVL.

This clone has just one count. V and J are TRBV6-1 and TRBJ2-7; D perhaps matches TRBD1 (5 bases). The CDR3 totals 12 residues. With 5 bases removed from V and 5 bases from J, the gap between germline ends came to 10 bases. Germline values: CDR1 MNHNS, CDR2 SASEGT. The CDR3 coding sequence is TGTGCCAGCAGTTTATCAGGGAACGAGCAGTACTTC. Translating gives CASSLSGNEQYF.

In this sample, this clone turned up once. The chain couples TRBV27 to TRBJ2-7; 11 bases are shared with TRBD2. Germline values: CDR1 MNHEY, CDR2 SMNVEV (reference sequence). The CDR3 contains 14 residues. Trimming at V came to 7 bases and at J to 3 bases, leaving 5 bases not matched to a gene. CDR3 nucleotides: TGTGCCAGCAACCCTACTAGCGGGGGCTACGAGCAGTACTTC. Amino acids: CASNPTSGGYEQYF.

Written as DNA, the CDR3 is TGTGCCAGCAGCTTCGATGAAAAACTGTTTTTT. Its protein is CASSFDEKLFF. The chain joins TRBV11-2 to TRBJ1-4; D gene ambiguous. Germline-derived CDR1 and CDR2 are SGHAT and FQNNGV. The CDR3 loop spans 11 amino acids. The V gene lost 3 bases and the J gene lost 6 bases, with 2 bases spanning the gap.

This chain connects TRBV7-2 to TRBJ2-7, with a weak D call TRBD2 (6 bases). This CDR3 is built from 14 residues. The germline gives CDR1 SGHTA, CDR2 FQGNSA. Trimming removed 8 bases at V and 7 bases at J, with 21 bases between. CDR3 in DNA: TGTGCCAGCGCCTTTGCGGGCGGCGCGGGGGAGCAGTACTTC. Translated: CASAFAGGAGEQYF.

As DNA, the CDR3 is TGTGCCAGCAGCCCAGGGGATTACGGTGAAGCTTTCTTT. Encoded protein: CASSPGDYGEAFF. The genes are TRBV27 and TRBJ1-1, with D possibly matching TRBD1 (6 bases). V dropped 6 bases and J dropped 7 bases, with 15 bases sitting between them. CDR1 and CDR2 from the germline V gene are MNHEY and SMNVEV (reference sequence). This CDR3 has 13 residues.

This chain links TRBV7-9 with TRBJ1-5; 8 nucleotides match TRBD1. Germline CDR1 SEHNR, CDR2 FQNEAQ (reference sequence). Trimming took 1 base from V and 4 from J; bases not matched to a gene: 0. This CDR3 has 14 residues. The CDR3 reads CASSLGQGNQPQHF. The CDR3 DNA sequence: TGTGCCAGCAGCTTAGGACAGGGGAATCAGCCCCAGCATTTT.

The chain links TRBV28 to TRBJ1-2; D remains ambiguous. CDR1 is MDHEN and CDR2 is SYDVKM in the germline V gene. The CDR3 length is 12 residues. Trimming took off 6 bases at V and 7 bases at J, with 12 bases between the two ends. Here the CDR3 DNA reads TGTGCCAGCAGCGGGGTATTGGGTGGCTACACCTTC. Protein: CASSGVLGGYTF.

CDR3 DNA sequence: TGTGCCAGCAGTTTGGGCGGGTACGAGCAGTACTTC. Its translation: CASSLGGYEQYF. The rearrangement joins TRBV6-1 to TRBJ2-5, with D tentatively TRBD2 (5 bases). With the DNA end fitting TRBJ2-7 better, the J assignment may be wrong. The CDR3 runs 12 residues. Germline V gene lookup returns CDR1 MNHNS and CDR2 SASEGT.

The chain joins TRBV27 to TRBJ2-3; 9 nucleotides line up with TRBD1. The V segment lost 2 bases and the J segment 3 bases; nucleotides outside the gene matches: 12. The CDR3 extends over 18 amino acids. Germline CDR1 MNHEY, CDR2 SMNVEV (reference sequence). DNA for the CDR3: TGTGCCAGCAGTTTAGAAAGGCCGGGACAGGGTAGAACAGATACGCAGTATTTT. This codes for CASSLERPGQGRTDTQYF.

V gene TRBV4-2 combines with J gene TRBJ2-7, with D possibly matching TRBD1 (6 bases). The V gene lost 0 bases and the J gene lost 2 bases, with 14 bases spanning the gap. The CDR3 is 16 amino acids. Germline CDR1 reads LGHNA; CDR2 reads YNFKEQ. CDR3 loop: CASSQDQGTRTYEQYF. The CDR3 coding sequence is TGTGCCAGCAGCCAAGATCAGGGGACGCGAACCTACGAGCAGTACTTC.

The chain recombines TRBV7-2 with TRBJ2-3; TRBD2 matches at 7 bases. Germline CDR1 reads SGHTA; CDR2 reads FQGNSA. The length of the CDR3 is 18 residues. The J segment lost 2 bases and the V segment lost 2 bases, leaving 13 bases of the junction unmatched. The CDR3 loop reads CASSLPESSGEFTDTQYF. In nucleotides, the CDR3 is TGTGCCAGCAGCTTACCAGAATCTAGCGGAGAGTTCACAGATACGCAGTATTTT.

The rearrangement uses TRBV28 and TRBJ2-5, with D possibly TRBD2 on 5 matching bases. The CDR3 length is 15 residues. The V gene's germline CDR1 is MDHEN and CDR2 SYDVKM. V lost 5 bases and J lost 0, with 13 bases in between. Here the CDR3 DNA reads TGTGCCAGCAGTCTCCCAGCTAGCTACCAAGAGACCCAGTACTTC. Encoded protein: CASSLPASYQETQYF.

This rearrangement joins TRBV6-6 to TRBJ1-5; D is unresolved. Trimming took 7 bases from V and 6 from J, leaving 10 bases between them. Germline V gene data show CDR1 as MNHNY and CDR2 as SVGAGI (reference sequence). There are 12 residues in the CDR3. The CDR3 DNA reads TGTGCCAGCACCGCGACTTCTCAGCCCCAGCATTTT. Translation gives CASTATSQPQHF.

V gene TRBV9 combines with J gene TRBJ1-2; possible D gene TRBD1, 5 bases. V dropped 5 bases and J dropped 1 base, with 12 bases sitting between them. The CDR3 consists of 14 residues. The germline V gene has CDR1 SGDLS and CDR2 YYNGEE. The CDR3 sequence: CASRGGLHNYGYTF. The DNA for the CDR3 is TGTGCCAGCAGGGGGGGATTGCATAACTATGGCTACACCTTC.

This chain connects TRBV6-1 to TRBJ2-5; tentative D call: TRBD1 (6 bases). V was cut by 1 base and J by 1 base, with 10 bases left in between. The CDR3 spans 15 residues. Germline V gives CDR1 MNHNS, CDR2 SASEGT. The CDR3 nucleotides read TGTGCCAGCAGTGAAGGGGGGCCTAGCCAAGAGACCCAGTACTTC. Translated: CASSEGGPSQETQYF.

The rearrangement links TRBV19 to TRBJ2-7, with TRBD2 identical over 8 bases. V dropped 7 bases and J dropped 1; count of bases not matched to a gene: 3. This CDR3 is 13 amino acids long. Germline V gene sequence: CDR1 LNHDA, CDR2 SQIVND (reference sequence). In DNA form, the CDR3 reads TGTGCCAGTACGACTAGCGAATCCTACGAGCAGTACTTC. Translated: CASTTSESYEQYF.

The J gene is TRBJ1-1, the V gene TRBV11-2; no definite D call. This CDR3 is 10 amino acids long. Trimming left V 9 bases short and J 6 bases short, with 8 bases between. From germline, CDR1 is SGHAT and CDR2 FQNNGV. CDR3 in amino acids: CASLRPEAFF. The CDR3 DNA follows: TGTGCCAGTCTGCGGCCTGAAGCTTTCTTT.

The chain uses TRBV6-5 and TRBJ1-2, with D tentatively TRBD1 (5 bases). This CDR3 region has 14 residues. Germline values: CDR1 MNHEY, CDR2 SVGAGI. V lost 7 bases, J lost 8 bases, and 20 bases lay in between. This CDR3 is CASTRGQGVPGYTF. CDR3 bases: TGTGCCAGCACCCGAGGTCAGGGCGTCCCGGGCTACACCTTC.

This clone was observed once. The chain recombines TRBV7-6 with TRBJ2-6; D gene uncertain. Germline loops: CDR1 SGHVS, CDR2 FNYEAQ. The germline V and J ends were trimmed by 1 base and 0 bases, with 7 bases remaining between them. This CDR3 has 16 amino acids. CDR3 loop: CASSLGLASGANVLTF. CDR3 DNA: TGTGCCAGCAGCTTAGGGCTGGCCTCTGGGGCCAACGTCCTGACTTTC.

The CDR3 reads CASSSETGGGQPQHF. The CDR3 DNA reads TGTGCCAGCAGCTCGGAAACGGGGGGGGGTCAGCCCCAGCATTTT. The chain is built from TRBV5-5 and TRBJ1-5; D perhaps matches TRBD1 (5 bases). Trimming stripped 3 bases from V and 6 bases from J, with 16 bases between. This CDR3 region has 15 residues. Germline CDR1 reads SGHKS; CDR2 reads YYEKEE (reference sequence). The variable domain in full, with the rest retrieved from reference TRBV5-5 and TRBJ1-5, is DAGVTQSPTHLIKTRGQQVTLRCSPISGHKSVSWYQQVLGQGPQFIFQYYEKEERGRGNFPDRFSARQFPNYSSELNVNALLLGDSALYLCASSSETGGGQPQHFGDGTRLSIL.

This rearrangement joins TRBV11-2 to TRBJ1-1; D uncertain. V lost 6 bases and J 5 bases, leaving 16 bases between the germline ends. Germline V gene data show CDR1 as SGHAT and CDR2 as FQNNGV. The CDR3 is 14 residues long. CDR3 sequence reads: CASRAKSFDTEAFF. The CDR3 DNA sequence: TGTGCCAGCAGAGCTAAATCTTTTGATACTGAAGCTTTCTTT.